The T cell receptor beta chain described here comes from a study of cytomegalovirus exposure and HLA in healthy donors. Findings of the study overall: HLA allele associations emerged for some 16,000 TCR beta sequences in a later analysis, at 0.05 false discovery rate. Several V segments, TRBV6-2 and TRBV6-3 among them, could not be told apart and were dropped. Earlier analysis looked at TCR beta V segments, and most were productive about 87% or about 30% of the time. The investigators catalogued 150 to 200 TCR beta chains as cytomegalovirus-associated.

A remark on this clone: Its matching antigen is unknown.

The PCR ran on 60 Vbeta and 13 Jbeta primers. Clones were sequenced by immunoSEQ multiplex PCR, and TCRdb holds only the in-frame ones, with some missing. The table records roughly 250,000 clones, about four fifths of them present only once. Trimming pared 3 bases from V and 4 bases from J, leaving 15 bases between. The CDR3 runs to 15 residues. Germline V CDR1 and CDR2: SGHTA, FQGNSA. The clonotype originates from a girl aged 2 to 9 in good health and CMV-seronegative. The sample consisted of PBMCs. V usage is TRBV7-2 and J usage is TRBJ1-2; a weak D match, TRBD1 (6 bases). The chain's CDR3 is CASSFGWGRPYGYTF. The CDR3 DNA follows: TGTGCCAGCAGCTTCGGGTGGGGGCGACCCTATGGCTACACCTTC.